One T cell receptor (beta chain) is described in this entry. Measured with immunoSEQ multiplex PCR; TCRdb has only the in-frame clones, and not every one. The data show 350,000 to 450,000 clones, 85% seen once. These data belong to a study of blood T cell repertoires in COVID-19. Looking at the study overall: COVID-19 samples, acute and convalescent, were from the United States, Italy and Spain.

CDR3 length: 14 amino acids. Germline CDR1 and CDR2: MDHEN and SYDVKM. Trimming removed 1 base from V and 2 bases from J, with 8 bases in between. The clonotype originates from a woman under 30 with acute or convalescent COVID-19. Sequenced input: peripheral blood. The J gene is TRBJ1-1, the V gene TRBV28; the D is unclear. The CDR3: CASSLYGINTEAFF. For the CDR3, the DNA is TGTGCCAGCAGTTTATACGGGATAAACACTGAAGCTTTCTTT.